This entry lists 12 T cell receptor beta chains sequenced from one sample in a study of T cells in localized non-small cell lung cancer. The repertoire was sequenced with immunoSEQ multiplex PCR; TCRdb's copy has only in-frame clones and lacks some. Of 55,000 or so clones listed, about 78% are singletons. Here the sequenced sample was PBMCs, taken before any cancer treatment. The receptors were sampled from a woman between 35 and 70 years old with stage II lung adenocarcinoma.

The J gene is TRBJ1-2, the V gene TRBV28; tentatively, D is TRBD1 (5 bases). The CDR3 has 13 residues. Trimming removed 8 bases from V and 4 bases from J, with 14 bases in between. CDR1 MDHEN and CDR2 SYDVKM come from the germline V gene. The CDR3 region has the DNA TGTGCCAGCCGGGACCAGGTTGGCTATGGCTACACCTTC. Its translation is CASRDQVGYGYTF.

The CDR3, as DNA: TGTGCCAGCATAAAGCCCCCTACTTGGGAGGCTTTCTTT. Amino acid sequence: CASIKPPTWEAFF. This chain uses TRBV28 with TRBJ1-1; D uncertain. The CDR3 is 13 amino acids. The germline CDR1 and CDR2 sequences are MDHEN and SYDVKM. The V end was cut by 7 bases, the J end by 11 bases, with 20 bases between.

This chain connects TRBV15 to TRBJ2-7, with D possibly TRBD2 on 5 matching bases. This CDR3 is 13 amino acids long. Per the germline V gene, CDR1 is LNHNV and CDR2 is YYDKDF (reference sequence). Deletions cut 2 bases from V and 6 bases from J, with 11 bases between. CDR3 region: CATSRPPEGEQYF. The CDR3 DNA sequence: TGTGCCACCAGCAGACCACCTGAGGGCGAGCAGTACTTC.

J is TRBJ1-5 and V is TRBV6-5; D not certain. The CDR3 length is 14 residues. V lost 6 bases, J lost 4 bases, and 13 bases lay in between. Germline assignment: CDR1 MNHEY and CDR2 SVGAGI. CDR3 nucleotides: TGTGCCAGCAGCTTCGACGGCCCTAATCAGCCCCAGCATTTT. Translated: CASSFDGPNQPQHF.

The chain couples TRBV7-9 to TRBJ2-5; the D call may be TRBD1 or TRBD2 (5 bases each). This CDR3 is 16 amino acids long. Deletions cut 1 base from V and 4 bases from J, with 16 bases between. Germline V gene sequence: CDR1 SEHNR, CDR2 FQNEAQ (reference sequence). The chain's CDR3 is CASSLGLRGRGETQYF. CDR3 bases: TGTGCCAGCAGCTTAGGCCTCCGGGGTAGGGGAGAGACCCAGTACTTC.

V is TRBV6-5 and J is TRBJ1-1; a weak D match, TRBD1 (5 bases). V was cut by 4 bases and J by 6 bases, with 15 bases left in between. The CDR3 consists of 14 residues. Germline CDR1 reads MNHEY; CDR2 reads SVGAGI. CDR3 in DNA: TGTGCCAGCAGTTCCGTTCAGGGTGGGCCTGAAGCTTTCTTT. This gives the protein CASSSVQGGPEAFF.

J is TRBJ1-1 and V is TRBV7-9, with D possibly TRBD1 on 6 matching bases. Germline V gene sequence: CDR1 SEHNR, CDR2 FQNEAQ (reference sequence). The V gene lost 3 bases and the J gene lost 2 bases, with 10 bases spanning the gap. The CDR3 contains 14 residues. The CDR3 DNA reads as TGTGCCAGCAGCTTCCTGGACAGCAACACTGAAGCTTTCTTT. The encoded protein is CASSFLDSNTEAFF.

The chain carries TRBV18 and TRBJ2-2; no reliable D call. This CDR3 is built from 13 residues. From germline, CDR1 is KGHSH and CDR2 LQKENI. V lost 3 bases to trimming and J lost 5 bases, with 7 bases between them. In DNA form, the CDR3 reads TGTGCCAGCTCACCGGGATTTACCGGGGAGCTGTTTTTT. It translates to CASSPGFTGELFF.

This clone was picked up a small number of times. The chain combines TRBV21-1 with TRBJ2-3; TRBD2, as called in the table, went unchecked against the DNA. TRBV21-1 is termed a pseudogene. The CDR3 totals 15 residues. In nucleotides, the CDR3 is TGTGCCAGCAGTGGGTTAGCGGGGGACACAGATACGCAGTATTTT. This encodes CASSGLAGDTDTQYF.

The chain links TRBV10-2 to TRBJ1-5, with no clear D. Germline V lookup: CDR1 WSHSY, CDR2 SAAADI. V was trimmed by 6 bases and J by 0 bases, leaving 6 bases between them. The CDR3 totals 13 residues. CDR3 residues: CASRDGSNQPQHF. The CDR3 DNA follows: TGCGCCAGCAGAGACGGTAGCAATCAGCCCCAGCATTTT.

The chain employs TRBV19 and TRBJ1-1, with 7 bases aligning to TRBD1. Per the germline V gene, CDR1 is LNHDA and CDR2 is SQIVND (reference sequence). The CDR3 is made up of 16 amino acids. Unmatched junction bases numbered 8, after V lost 4 bases and J lost 0 bases. The CDR3 coding sequence is TGTGCCAGTAGTACATTACAGGGGTTGGTGAACACTGAAGCTTTCTTT. Protein: CASSTLQGLVNTEAFF. Filled out from reference TRBV19 and TRBJ1-1, the complete variable domain reads DGGITQSPKYLFRKEGQNVTLSCEQNLNHDAMYWYRQDPGQGLRLIYYSQIVNDFQKGDIAEGYSVSREKKESFPLTVTSAQKNPTAFYLCASSTLQGLVNTEAFFGQGTRLTVV.

V gene TRBV13 combines with J gene TRBJ1-1; no definite D call. This CDR3 is 14 amino acids long. The germline CDR1 and CDR2 sequences are PRHDT and FYEKMQ (reference sequence). V lost 2 bases, J lost 0 bases, and 7 bases lay in between. The CDR3 is CASSLLSVNTEAFF. CDR3 sequence (DNA): TGTGCCAGCAGCTTATTGTCTGTGAACACTGAAGCTTTCTTT.